A selection of T cell receptor beta chains follows, all from one sample in a study of T cell responses to AZD1222 COVID-19 vaccine. The data were produced by immunoSEQ multiplex PCR, yet TCRdb's version contains in-frame clones alone and is incomplete. The data hold approximately 150,000 clones, with about nine tenths observed a single time. The starting material was peripheral blood, obtained on day 0 of MenACWY control vaccination. The receptors come from an adult in good health. CDR3s include the opening cysteine and the closing phenylalanine or tryptophan. The order of the fields is CDR3 length, J gene, V gene, clone size, D gene, CDR3 protein, CDR3 DNA. D genes are given only for firm matches. Size is omitted from some rows. Given values are once, few, many or a class for expanded clones.

cdr3_length: 17; j_call: TRBJ2-5; v_call: TRBV6-2/TRBV6-3; clone_size: NA; d_call: TRBD2; cdr3_aa: CASSYGRLAGGQETQYF; cdr3_nt: TGTGCCAGCAGTTACGGCCGGCTAGCGGGGGGTCAAGAGACCCAGTACTTC
cdr3_length: 12; j_call: TRBJ2-1; v_call: TRBV9; clone_size: NA; d_call: NA; cdr3_aa: CATAGTGNEQFF; cdr3_nt: TGTGCCACCGCAGGGACTGGCAATGAGCAGTTCTTC
cdr3_length: 17; j_call: TRBJ2-5; v_call: TRBV5-1; clone_size: NA; d_call: TRBD2; cdr3_aa: CASSLGNHAGGEETQYF; cdr3_nt: TGCGCCAGCAGCTTGGGAAACCACGCGGGAGGGGAAGAGACCCAGTACTTC
cdr3_length: 19; j_call: TRBJ1-3; v_call: TRBV9; clone_size: NA; d_call: NA; cdr3_aa: CASSPTPRVGMVGGNTIYF; cdr3_nt: TGTGCCAGCAGCCCAACCCCCAGGGTGGGTATGGTTGGTGGAAACACCATATATTTT
cdr3_length: 16; j_call: TRBJ1-4; v_call: TRBV7-3; clone_size: NA; d_call: TRBD1; cdr3_aa: CASSSERTGTNEKLFF; cdr3_nt: TGTGCCAGCAGCTCAGAGAGGACAGGCACTAATGAAAAACTGTTTTTT
cdr3_length: 16; j_call: TRBJ2-1; v_call: TRBV4-1; clone_size: NA; d_call: TRBD2; cdr3_aa: CASSQPLSGVYNEQFF; cdr3_nt: TGCGCCAGCAGCCAACCCCTCAGCGGGGTCTACAATGAGCAGTTCTTC
cdr3_length: 17; j_call: TRBJ1-3; v_call: TRBV21-1; clone_size: NA; d_call: NA; cdr3_aa: CASSNLGLAGSGNTIYF; cdr3_nt: TGTGCCAGCAGCAACCTGGGACTCGCAGGCTCTGGAAACACCATATATTTT
cdr3_length: 13; j_call: TRBJ1-1; v_call: TRBV19; clone_size: NA; d_call: NA; cdr3_aa: CASSMGQGAEAFF; cdr3_nt: TGTGCCAGTAGTATGGGGCAGGGTGCTGAAGCTTTCTTT
cdr3_length: 16; j_call: TRBJ2-5; v_call: TRBV7-6; clone_size: NA; d_call: NA; cdr3_aa: CASSLAGAGEGETQYF; cdr3_nt: TGTGCCAGCAGCTTAGCCGGTGCAGGGGAGGGAGAGACCCAGTACTTC
cdr3_length: 13; j_call: TRBJ2-3; v_call: TRBV3-1/TRBV3-2; clone_size: NA; d_call: NA; cdr3_aa: CASSQDRDLPQYF; cdr3_nt: TGTGCCAGCAGCCAAGATCGAGACCTCCCGCAGTATTTT
cdr3_length: 16; j_call: TRBJ2-2; v_call: TRBV7-2; clone_size: NA; d_call: NA; cdr3_aa: CASSAGLQGYTGELFF; cdr3_nt: TGTGCCAGCAGCGCCGGCCTTCAGGGATACACCGGGGAGCTGTTTTTT
cdr3_length: 14; j_call: TRBJ2-7; v_call: TRBV30; clone_size: NA; d_call: TRBD2; cdr3_aa: CAWSGPPAGYEQYF; cdr3_nt: TGTGCCTGGAGTGGACCCCCAGCGGGGTACGAGCAGTACTTC
cdr3_length: 15; j_call: TRBJ2-1; v_call: TRBV9; clone_size: once; d_call: TRBD1; cdr3_aa: CASSGQGVQDNEQFF; cdr3_nt: TGTGCCAGCAGCGGACAGGGGGTGCAGGACAATGAGCAGTTCTTC
cdr3_length: 17; j_call: TRBJ1-5; v_call: TRBV21-1; clone_size: few; d_call: NA; cdr3_aa: CASSKVLQGNSNQPQHF; cdr3_nt: TGTGCCAGCAGCAAAGTACTGCAGGGGAATAGCAATCAGCCCCAGCATTTT
cdr3_length: 18; j_call: TRBJ1-3; v_call: TRBV18; clone_size: NA; d_call: TRBD1; cdr3_aa: CASSPVETPGTGGNTIYF; cdr3_nt: TGTGCCAGCTCACCAGTCGAAACCCCCGGGACAGGGGGAAACACCATATATTTT
cdr3_length: 14; j_call: TRBJ2-7; v_call: TRBV21-1; clone_size: NA; d_call: NA; cdr3_aa: CASSKGSFFYEQYF; cdr3_nt: TGTGCCAGCAGCAAAGGGTCCTTTTTCTACGAGCAGTACTTC
cdr3_length: 16; j_call: TRBJ2-1; v_call: TRBV2; clone_size: NA; d_call: NA; cdr3_aa: CASTPVGRASYNEQFF; cdr3_nt: TGTGCCAGCACCCCGGTGGGGCGAGCCTCCTACAATGAGCAGTTCTTC